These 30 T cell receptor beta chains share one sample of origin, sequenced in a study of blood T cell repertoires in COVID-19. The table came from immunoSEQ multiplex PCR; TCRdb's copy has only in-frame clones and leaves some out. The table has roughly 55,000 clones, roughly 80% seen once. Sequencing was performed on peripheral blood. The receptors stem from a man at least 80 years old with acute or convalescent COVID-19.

In DNA form, the CDR3 reads TGTGCCAGCAGTTTATTCCGGGGGGTCGCTGAAGCTTTCTTT. It is translated as CASSLFRGVAEAFF. The rearrangement uses TRBV27 and TRBJ1-1; D is perhaps TRBD1 (5 bases). CDR1 and CDR2 from the germline V gene are MNHEY and SMNVEV (reference sequence). The CDR3 has 14 amino acids. The germline V and J ends were trimmed by 1 base and 6 bases, with 12 bases remaining between them.

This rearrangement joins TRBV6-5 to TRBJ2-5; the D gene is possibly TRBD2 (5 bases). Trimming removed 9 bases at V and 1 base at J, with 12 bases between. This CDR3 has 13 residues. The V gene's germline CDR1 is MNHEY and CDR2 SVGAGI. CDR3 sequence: CASSRGFQETQYF. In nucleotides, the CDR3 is TGTGCCAGTAGTCGCGGGTTCCAAGAGACCCAGTACTTC.

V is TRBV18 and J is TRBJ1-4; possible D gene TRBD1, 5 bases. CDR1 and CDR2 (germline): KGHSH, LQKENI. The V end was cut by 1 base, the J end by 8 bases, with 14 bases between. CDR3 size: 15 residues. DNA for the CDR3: TGTGCCAGCTCACCACGGGAGGGGATAGGCGAAAAACTGTTTTTT. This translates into CASSPREGIGEKLFF.

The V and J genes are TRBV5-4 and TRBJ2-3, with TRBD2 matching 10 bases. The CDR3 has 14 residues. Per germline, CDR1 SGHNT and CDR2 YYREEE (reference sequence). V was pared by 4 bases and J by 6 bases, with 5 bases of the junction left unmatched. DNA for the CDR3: TGTGCCAGCAGCCGCAGCGGGGGGGCGGATACGCAGTATTTT. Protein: CASSRSGGADTQYF. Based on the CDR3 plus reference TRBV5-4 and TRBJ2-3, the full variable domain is ETGVTQSPTHLIKTRGQQVTLRCSSQSGHNTVSWYQQALGQGPQFIFQYYREEENGRGNFPPRFSGLQFPNYSSELNVNALELDDSALYLCASSRSGGADTQYFGPGTRLTVL.

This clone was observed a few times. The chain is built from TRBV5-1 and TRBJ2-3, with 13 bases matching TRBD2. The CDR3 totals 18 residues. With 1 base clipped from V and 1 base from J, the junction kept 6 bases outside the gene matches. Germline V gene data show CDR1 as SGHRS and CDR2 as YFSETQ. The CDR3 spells CASSLRGTSGEGTDTQYF. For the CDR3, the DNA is TGCGCCAGCAGCTTGAGGGGGACTAGCGGGGAGGGCACAGATACGCAGTATTTT.

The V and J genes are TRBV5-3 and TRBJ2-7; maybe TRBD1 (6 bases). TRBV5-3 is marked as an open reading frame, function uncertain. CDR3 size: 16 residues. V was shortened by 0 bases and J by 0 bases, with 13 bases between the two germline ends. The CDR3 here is CARSLGGQGTSYEQYF. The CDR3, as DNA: TGTGCCAGAAGCTTGGGGGGGCAGGGGACCTCCTACGAGCAGTACTTC.

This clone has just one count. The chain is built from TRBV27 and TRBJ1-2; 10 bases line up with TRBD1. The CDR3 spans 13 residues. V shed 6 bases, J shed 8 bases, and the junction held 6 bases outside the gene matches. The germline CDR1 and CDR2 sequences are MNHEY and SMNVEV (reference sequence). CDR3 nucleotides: TGTGCCAGCAGCGTGACAGGGGGCATAGGCTACACCTTC. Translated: CASSVTGGIGYTF.

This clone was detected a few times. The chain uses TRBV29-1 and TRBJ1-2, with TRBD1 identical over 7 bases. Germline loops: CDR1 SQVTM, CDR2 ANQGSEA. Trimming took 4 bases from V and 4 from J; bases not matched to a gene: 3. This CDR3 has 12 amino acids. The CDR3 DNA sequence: TGCAGCGTTGGGGACAGCAGCTATGGCTACACCTTC. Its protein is CSVGDSSYGYTF.

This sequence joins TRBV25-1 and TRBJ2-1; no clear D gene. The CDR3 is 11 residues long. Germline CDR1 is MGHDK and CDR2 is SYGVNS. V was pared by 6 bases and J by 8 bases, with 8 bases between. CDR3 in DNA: TGTGCCAGCAGCCTACGGGATGAGCAGTTCTTC. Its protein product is CASSLRDEQFF.

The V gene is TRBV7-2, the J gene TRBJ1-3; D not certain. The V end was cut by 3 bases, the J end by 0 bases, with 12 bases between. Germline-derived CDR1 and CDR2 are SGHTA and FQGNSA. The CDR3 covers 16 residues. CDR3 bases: TGTGCCAGCAGCTTCTCAGCGATTAGCTCTGGAAACACCATATATTTT. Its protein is CASSFSAISSGNTIYF.

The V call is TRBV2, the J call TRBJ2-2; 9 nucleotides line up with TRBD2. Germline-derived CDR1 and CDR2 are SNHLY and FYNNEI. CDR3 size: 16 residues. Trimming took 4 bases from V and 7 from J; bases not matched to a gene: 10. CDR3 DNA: TGTGCCAGCAGTGTTATCCCTAGCGGGAAAGACGGGGAGCTGTTTTTT. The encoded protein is CASSVIPSGKDGELFF.

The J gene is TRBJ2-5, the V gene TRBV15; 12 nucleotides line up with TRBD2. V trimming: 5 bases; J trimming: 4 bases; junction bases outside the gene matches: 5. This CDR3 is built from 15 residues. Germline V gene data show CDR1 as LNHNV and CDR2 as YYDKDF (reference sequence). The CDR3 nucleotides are TGTGCCACCAGCCTCCGACTAGCGGGGGCAGAGACCCAGTACTTC. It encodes CATSLRLAGAETQYF.

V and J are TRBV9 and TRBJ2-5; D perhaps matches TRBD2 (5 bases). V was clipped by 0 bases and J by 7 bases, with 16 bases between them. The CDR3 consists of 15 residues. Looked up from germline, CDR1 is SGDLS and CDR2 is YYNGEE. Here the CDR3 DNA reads TGTGCCAGCAGCGTAGAGGCTAGCCCCTCAGGGACCCAGTACTTC. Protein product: CASSVEASPSGTQYF.

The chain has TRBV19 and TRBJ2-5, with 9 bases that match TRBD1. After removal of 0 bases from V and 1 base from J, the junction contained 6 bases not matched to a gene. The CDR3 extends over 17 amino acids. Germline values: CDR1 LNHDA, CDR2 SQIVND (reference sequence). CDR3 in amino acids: CASSIDLNRGPQETQYF. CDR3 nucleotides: TGTGCCAGTAGTATAGATCTTAACAGGGGGCCCCAAGAGACCCAGTACTTC.

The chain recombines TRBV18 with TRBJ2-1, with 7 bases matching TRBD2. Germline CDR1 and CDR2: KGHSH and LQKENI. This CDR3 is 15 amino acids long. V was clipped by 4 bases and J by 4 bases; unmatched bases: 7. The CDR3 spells CASSQASGLYNEQFF. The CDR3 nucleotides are TGTGCCAGCTCACAAGCTAGCGGATTATACAATGAGCAGTTCTTC.

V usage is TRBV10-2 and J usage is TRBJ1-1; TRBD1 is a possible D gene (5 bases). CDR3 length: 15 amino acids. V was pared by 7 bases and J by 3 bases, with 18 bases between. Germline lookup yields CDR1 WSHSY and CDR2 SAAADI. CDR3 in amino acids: CASTLDGAGDTEAFF. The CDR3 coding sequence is TGCGCCAGCACCCTCGACGGGGCGGGGGACACTGAAGCTTTCTTT.

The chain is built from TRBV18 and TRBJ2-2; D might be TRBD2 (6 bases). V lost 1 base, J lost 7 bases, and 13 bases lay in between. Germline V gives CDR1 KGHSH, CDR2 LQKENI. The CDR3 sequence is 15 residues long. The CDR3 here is CASSPRIRENGELFF. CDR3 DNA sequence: TGTGCCAGCTCACCACGGATCCGGGAGAACGGGGAGCTGTTTTTT.

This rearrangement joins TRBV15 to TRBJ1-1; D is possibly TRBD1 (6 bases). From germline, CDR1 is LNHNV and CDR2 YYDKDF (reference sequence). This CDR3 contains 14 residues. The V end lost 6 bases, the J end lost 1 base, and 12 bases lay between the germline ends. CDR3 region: CATRIFRGNTEAFF. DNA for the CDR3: TGTGCCACCAGGATATTCAGGGGGAACACTGAAGCTTTCTTT.

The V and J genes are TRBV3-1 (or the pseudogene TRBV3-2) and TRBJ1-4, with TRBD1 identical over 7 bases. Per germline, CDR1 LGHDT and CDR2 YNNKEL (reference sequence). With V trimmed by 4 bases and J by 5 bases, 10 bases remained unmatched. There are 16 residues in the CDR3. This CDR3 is CASSLTPGQLNEKLFF. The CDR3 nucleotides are TGTGCCAGCAGCCTAACGCCGGGACAGCTAAATGAAAAACTGTTTTTT.

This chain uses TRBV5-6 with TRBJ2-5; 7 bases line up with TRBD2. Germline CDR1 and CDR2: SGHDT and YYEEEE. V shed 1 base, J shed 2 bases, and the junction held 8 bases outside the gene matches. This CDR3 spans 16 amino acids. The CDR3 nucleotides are TGTGCCAGCAGCTTGATCAAGCGGGGATTACAAGAGACCCAGTACTTC. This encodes CASSLIKRGLQETQYF.

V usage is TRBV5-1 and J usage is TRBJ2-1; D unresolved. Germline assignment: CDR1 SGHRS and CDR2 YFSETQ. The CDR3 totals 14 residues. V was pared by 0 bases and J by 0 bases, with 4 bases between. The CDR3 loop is CASSLESSYNEQFF. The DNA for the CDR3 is TGCGCCAGCAGCTTGGAGAGCTCCTACAATGAGCAGTTCTTC.

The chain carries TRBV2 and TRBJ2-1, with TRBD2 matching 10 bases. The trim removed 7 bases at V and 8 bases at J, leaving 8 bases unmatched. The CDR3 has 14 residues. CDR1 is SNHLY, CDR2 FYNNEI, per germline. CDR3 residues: CASTVAGGRDEQFF. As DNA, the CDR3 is TGTGCCAGCACGGTAGCGGGGGGCCGGGATGAGCAGTTCTTC.

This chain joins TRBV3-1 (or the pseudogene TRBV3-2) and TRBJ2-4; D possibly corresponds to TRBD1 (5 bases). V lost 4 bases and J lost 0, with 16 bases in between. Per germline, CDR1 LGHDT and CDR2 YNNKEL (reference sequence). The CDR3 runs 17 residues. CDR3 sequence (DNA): TGTGCCAGCAGCCCAAGACAGATATTCTTAGCCAAAAACATTCAGTACTTC. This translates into CASSPRQIFLAKNIQYF.

CDR3 in DNA: TGTGCCAGCAGCTTGTGGGACAGAACGTATGGCTACACCTTC. Translation gives CASSLWDRTYGYTF. V usage is TRBV11-2 and J usage is TRBJ1-2; 7 positions match TRBD1. This CDR3 is built from 14 residues. Germline CDR1 is SGHAT and CDR2 is FQNNGV. Trimming at V came to 3 bases and at J to 5 bases, leaving 6 bases not matched to a gene.

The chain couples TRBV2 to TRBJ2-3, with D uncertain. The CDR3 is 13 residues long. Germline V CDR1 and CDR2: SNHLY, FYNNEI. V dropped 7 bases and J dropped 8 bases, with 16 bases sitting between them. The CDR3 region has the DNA TGTGCCAGCACCCGAGACTCCGTGGGTACGCAGTATTTT. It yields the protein CASTRDSVGTQYF. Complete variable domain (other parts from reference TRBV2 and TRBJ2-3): EPEVTQTPSHQVTQMGQEVILRCVPISNHLYFYWYRQILGQKVEFLVSFYNNEISEKSEIFDDQFSVERPDGSNFTLKIRSTKLEDSAMYFCASTRDSVGTQYFGPGTRLTVL.

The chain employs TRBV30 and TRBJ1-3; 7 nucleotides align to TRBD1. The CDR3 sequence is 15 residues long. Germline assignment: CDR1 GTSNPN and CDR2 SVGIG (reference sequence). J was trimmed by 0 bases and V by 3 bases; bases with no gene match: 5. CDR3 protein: CAWSQTGSSGNTIYF. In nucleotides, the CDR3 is TGTGCCTGGAGCCAGACAGGGAGCTCTGGAAACACCATATATTTT. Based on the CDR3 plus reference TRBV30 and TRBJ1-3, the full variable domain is SQTIHQWPATLVQPVGSPLSLECTVEGTSNPNLYWYRQAAGRGLQLLFYSVGIGQISSEVPQNLSASRPQDRQFILSSKKLLLSDSGFYLCAWSQTGSSGNTIYFGEGSWLTVV.

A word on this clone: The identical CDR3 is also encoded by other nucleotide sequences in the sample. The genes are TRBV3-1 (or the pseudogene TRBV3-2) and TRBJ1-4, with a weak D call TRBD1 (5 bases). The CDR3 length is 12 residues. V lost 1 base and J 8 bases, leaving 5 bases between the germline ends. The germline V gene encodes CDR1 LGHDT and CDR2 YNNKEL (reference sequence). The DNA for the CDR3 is TGTGCCAGCAGCCAAGGACAGGAAAAACTGTTTTTT. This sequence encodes CASSQGQEKLFF.

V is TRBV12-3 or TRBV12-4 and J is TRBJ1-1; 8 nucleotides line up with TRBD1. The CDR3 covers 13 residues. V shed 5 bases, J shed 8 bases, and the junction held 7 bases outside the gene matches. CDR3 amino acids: CASSPSRTGEAFF. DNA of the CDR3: TGTGCCAGCAGTCCTAGCCGGACAGGGGAAGCTTTCTTT.

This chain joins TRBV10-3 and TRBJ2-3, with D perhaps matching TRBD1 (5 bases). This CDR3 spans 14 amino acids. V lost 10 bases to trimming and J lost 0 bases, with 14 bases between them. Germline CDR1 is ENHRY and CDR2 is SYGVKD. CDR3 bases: TGTGCCACAAACCAGGGTTTGAGCACAGATACGCAGTATTTT. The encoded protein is CATNQGLSTDTQYF.

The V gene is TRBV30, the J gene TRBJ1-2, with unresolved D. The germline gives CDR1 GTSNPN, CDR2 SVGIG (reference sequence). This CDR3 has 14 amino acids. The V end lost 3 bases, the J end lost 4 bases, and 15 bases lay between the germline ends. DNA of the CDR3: TGTGCCTGGAGCCCAGATGGGCCAGCCTATGGCTACACCTTC. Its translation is CAWSPDGPAYGYTF.